These T cell receptor beta chains were read from a single sample in a study of metastatic and nonmetastatic thyroid tumors. TCRdb reassembled clones from the PCR reads with MiXCR. Of 15,000 to 20,000 clones in the sample, approximately 27% were seen once. The material sequenced was tumor tissue. The receptors were gathered from a female donor with papillary thyroid cancer or a benign thyroid nodule (not recorded which). Some clones in this sample may be carry-over from other donors' samples. Both conserved end residues are part of each CDR3. The D gene is left open where the match is weak. Only part of the rows carry a size: once, few, many, or a class if the clone is expanded.

TGTGCCAGCAGCTTTAGCGGGAGGGCCCTCACAGATACGCAGTATTTT	CASSFSGRALTDTQYF	TRBD2	many	TRBV7-2	TRBJ2-3
TGTGCCAGCAGACCGAGACGAGACTCCTACAATGAGCAGTTCTTC	CASRPRRDSYNEQFF	.	.	TRBV12-3/TRBV12-4	TRBJ2-1
TGTGCCAGTATCCCGAGCGGGAGACTTTACACCGGGGAGCTGTTTTTT	CASIPSGRLYTGELFF	TRBD2	many	TRBV19	TRBJ2-2
TGTGCCAGCAGCTTAACTGGGACAGGAGTTGAGACCCAGTACTTC	CASSLTGTGVETQYF	TRBD1	many	TRBV7-3	TRBJ2-5
TGTGCCAGCAGTGGTCTCCCGTATGGATACAATGAGCAGTTCTTC	CASSGLPYGYNEQFF	.	few	TRBV6-1	TRBJ2-1
TGCGCCAGCAGCTTAGACCCCGGCGAAAAACTGTTTTTT	CASSLDPGEKLFF	.	many	TRBV5-1	TRBJ1-4
TGTGCCAGCAGCCAAGGTCCAGCGAGCGGGAAAAGGAACGAGCAGTACTTC	CASSQGPASGKRNEQYF	TRBD2	.	TRBV4-2	TRBJ2-7
TGTGCCAGCAGTTACTCGGCAGAGGGAGGTCGTACCGAGCAGTACTTC	CASSYSAEGGRTEQYF	.	.	TRBV6-5	TRBJ2-7
TGTGCCACCAGTACGGGGTTGGGACAGGTTACCCGGACCTCTGGGGCCAACGTCCTGACTTTC	CATSTGLGQVTRTSGANVLTF	TRBD1	.	TRBV24-1	TRBJ2-6
TGTGCCAGTTACACACCGGGACAGGGTGGCGGCTACACCTTC	CASYTPGQGGGYTF	TRBD1	few	TRBV19	TRBJ1-2
TGTGCCAGCTCCGGGGGTCGGGGGAACACTGAAGCTTTCTTT	CASSGGRGNTEAFF	.	.	TRBV18	TRBJ1-1
TGCGCCAGCAGCCGCGGGACGACGGGAGATTTAGATACGCAGTATTTT	CASSRGTTGDLDTQYF	.	many	TRBV5-1	TRBJ2-3
TGTGCCAGCAGCCCCAAAGTCCGGGGAGTTGTTACTGAAGCTTTCTTT	CASSPKVRGVVTEAFF	.	.	TRBV5-5	TRBJ1-1
TGTGCCAGCAGCCAAGGGGCCTGGTATGGCTACACCTTC	CASSQGAWYGYTF	.	.	TRBV4-2	TRBJ1-2
TGTGCCAGCTCACGTCCGGGACTAGCGAATGAGCAGTTCTTC	CASSRPGLANEQFF	TRBD2	many	TRBV18	TRBJ2-1
TGTGCCAGCAGCCCGGGACTAGCAACCAATGAGCAGTTCTTC	CASSPGLATNEQFF	TRBD2	.	TRBV7-3	TRBJ2-1
TGCAGTGCTAGGGATTCGAGCGGGAGTGCGGCAGATACGCAGTATTTT	CSARDSSGSAADTQYF	TRBD2	many	TRBV20-1	TRBJ2-3
TGTGCCAGCAGCTCTAAGACTAGCGGGACAGATACGCAGTATTTT	CASSSKTSGTDTQYF	TRBD2	.	TRBV7-9	TRBJ2-3
TGTGCCAGCAGATACTCCGGGGCCAAAGTCTATTGCTACACCTTC	CASRYSGAKVYCYTF	.	.	TRBV6-2/TRBV6-3	TRBJ1-2
TGTGCCAGTAGTATAGCGGGATCAAATTACGAGCAGTACTTC	CASSIAGSNYEQYF	.	medium-sized	TRBV19	TRBJ2-7
TGTGCCAGCAGCTTAGAGGGGACAGGTCTCACAGATACGCAGTATTTT	CASSLEGTGLTDTQYF	TRBD1	many	TRBV11-2	TRBJ2-3
TGTGCCAGCAGTCCCATGGGAGGGGGCGGTGGCTACACCTTC	CASSPMGGGGGYTF	TRBD1	.	TRBV27	TRBJ1-2
TGCGCCAGCAGCTCCCTTGGGGGACAGGGGGATTGTGGGGAGACCCAGTACTTC	CASSSLGGQGDCGETQYF	TRBD1	many	TRBV10-1	TRBJ2-5
TGTGCCAGCAGCCAAGAGAACTATGGCTACACCTTC	CASSQENYGYTF	.	.	TRBV13	TRBJ1-2
TGTGCCAGTGACGGGGGCGGGAGCAATAACATTCAGTACTTC	CASDGGGSNNIQYF	.	many	TRBV28	TRBJ2-4
TGCGCCAGTAGCTTGGCAGGATACACTGAAGCTTTCTTT	CASSLAGYTEAFF	.	.	TRBV5-1	TRBJ1-1
TGCGCCAGCAGCCCTGCACCAGGCACAGATACGCAGTATTTT	CASSPAPGTDTQYF	.	.	TRBV5-1	TRBJ2-3
TGCGCCAGCAGCTTGGGAAGTAGTGGGAGTAGTAAGACACAGTACTTC	CASSLGSSGSSKTQYF	.	.	TRBV5-1	TRBJ2-5